Following are 8 T cell receptor beta chains from one sample sequenced in a study of graft-versus-host responses after intestinal transplantation. Profiling relied on immunoSEQ multiplex PCR, and the TCRdb table lists in-frame clones only, not all of them. The sample includes tens of thousands of clones, about nine tenths of them seen just once. Antigens for these TCRs are unknown. Sequences were derived from unstimulated CD4+ T cells sorted from spleen or lymph node cells, sampled before intestinal transplant. Receptors were obtained from a human donor who received an intestinal transplant.

The chain employs TRBV7-2 and TRBJ2-5, with TRBD2 as a possible D gene (5 bases). Trimming took off 3 bases at V and 4 bases at J, with 12 bases between the two ends. Germline V gene lookup returns CDR1 SGHTA and CDR2 FQGNSA. The CDR3 runs to 14 residues. CDR3 nucleotides: TGTGCCAGCAGCTTGGCGGGCCGCCCAGAGACCCAGTACTTC. It yields the protein CASSLAGRPETQYF.

This clone showed up just a few times. The chain links TRBV6-5 to TRBJ2-2; maybe TRBD1 (6 bases). Trimming pared 3 bases from V and 0 bases from J, leaving 8 bases between. Per germline, CDR1 MNHEY and CDR2 SVGAGI. The CDR3 has 15 amino acids. The DNA for the CDR3 is TGTGCCAGCAGTTATGAGGGGGCGAACACCGGGGAGCTGTTTTTT. Translation: CASSYEGANTGELFF.

The chain is built from TRBV2 and TRBJ1-1, with 10 positions matching TRBD1. The CDR3 has 13 residues. V lost 3 bases and J lost 5; bases outside the gene matches: 0. From germline, CDR1 is SNHLY and CDR2 FYNNEI. In DNA form, the CDR3 reads TGTGCCAGCAGTGAGGGACAGGGGACTGAAGCTTTCTTT. It encodes CASSEGQGTEAFF.

The V gene is TRBV10-3, the J gene TRBJ1-2; TRBD1 agrees at 9 bases. Germline V gene lookup returns CDR1 ENHRY and CDR2 SYGVKD. This CDR3 has 16 amino acids. Trimming at V came to 4 bases and at J to 3 bases, leaving 9 bases not matched to a gene. The DNA for the CDR3 is TGTGCCATCAGTGCTACAGAGGGACAGGGTGACTATGGCTACACCTTC. This sequence encodes CAISATEGQGDYGYTF.

This chain links TRBV7-3 with TRBJ2-5, with D perhaps TRBD2 (7 bases). Trimming shortened V by 5 bases and J by 2 bases, and 18 bases separated the two germline ends. The CDR3 is 16 amino acids. The germline CDR1 and CDR2 sequences are SGHTA and FQGTGA. Written as DNA, the CDR3 is TGTGCCAGCAGCCCAAGGGGGGGGCCGGGGCAAGAGACCCAGTACTTC. Protein sequence: CASSPRGGPGQETQYF.

The chain links TRBV6-1 to TRBJ2-3; tentative D call: TRBD2 (6 bases). The ends were cut back, 1 base at V and 5 bases at J, with 7 bases in the middle. CDR1 is MNHNS and CDR2 is SASEGT in the germline V gene. This CDR3 comprises 13 residues. This CDR3 is CASSEVGGDTQYF. In nucleotides, the CDR3 is TGTGCCAGCAGTGAAGTCGGGGGAGATACGCAGTATTTT.

The chain employs TRBV6-1 and TRBJ1-3, with 9 positions matching TRBD1. This CDR3 contains 15 residues. V trimming: 5 bases; J trimming: 4 bases; junction bases outside the gene matches: 6. The germline gives CDR1 MNHNS, CDR2 SASEGT. The CDR3 nucleotides read TGTGCCAGCAGTAGGGACAGGGATCCGGGAAACACCATATATTTT. Its translation is CASSRDRDPGNTIYF.

This chain connects TRBV5-4 to TRBJ1-2; D is perhaps TRBD1 (6 bases). Germline values: CDR1 SGHNT, CDR2 YYREEE (reference sequence). The CDR3 runs 20 residues. V shed 1 base and J shed 2 bases, with 27 bases lying between them. This CDR3 reads CASSLYYFFRSGGGNYGYTF. CDR3 DNA: TGTGCCAGCAGCTTGTATTATTTCTTTCGTTCTGGGGGCGGAAACTATGGCTACACCTTC.